Listed below are T cell receptor beta chains from one sample, sequenced in a study of T-cell memory formation after mild COVID-19. TCRdb used MiXCR to reprocess the 5' RACE reads, holding one entry per CDR3 protein. The sample lists about 270,000 distinct CDR3 sequences; just over 15% were seen once. The sequencing input was PBMCs or a T cell subset sorted from them (not recorded which). These receptors all come from an adult woman who had mild COVID-19 (a few samples of this study predate the infection). Cell type and time point are not known. Both conserved end residues are part of each CDR3. Fields, in order: D gene, J gene, V gene, clone size, CDR3 DNA, CDR3 protein. The D gene is left open where the match is weak. Clone size, where shown, is once, few, many, or a class for clones that have expanded.

>TRBD1|TRBJ1-1|TRBV20-1|few
TGCAGTGCTCGGAACAGGGGGCAAGGTGAAGCTTTCTTT
CSARNRGQGEAFF
>.|TRBJ1-2|TRBV7-6|.
TGTGCCAGCAGCTTAGGAGTGAGGGAAGGCTACACCTTC
CASSLGVREGYTF
>.|TRBJ2-1|TRBV2|many
TGTGCCAGCGGACGACAGTCTCGCTCCTACAATGAGCAGTTCTTC
CASGRQSRSYNEQFF
>TRBD1|TRBJ1-1|TRBV6-2/TRBV6-3|few
TGTGCCAGCAGTACTTGGACAGGCGAAGCTTTCTTT
CASSTWTGEAFF
>TRBD2|TRBJ2-7|TRBV20-1|many
TGCAGTGCTAGCGGCGGGGGAACCTCCTACGAGCAGTACTTC
CSASGGGTSYEQYF
>.|TRBJ2-7|TRBV7-2|few
TGTGCCAGCAGCTTAGACTACTCCTACGAGCAGTACTTC
CASSLDYSYEQYF
>.|TRBJ1-1|TRBV2|.
TGTGCCAGCACCCAGGGACTGAACACTGAAGCTTTCTTT
CASTQGLNTEAFF
>.|TRBJ1-2|TRBV6-2/TRBV6-3|.
TGTGCCAGCAGCGATACAGGGTTCGTCTATGGCTACACCTTC
CASSDTGFVYGYTF
>.|TRBJ2-7|TRBV6-2/TRBV6-3|few
TGTGCCAGCAGCGACGGACCGTACGAGCAGTACTTC
CASSDGPYEQYF
>TRBD1|TRBJ2-7|TRBV15|.
TGTGCCACCAGCAGACCACAGGGGCGGGAGCAGTACTTC
CATSRPQGREQYF
>.|TRBJ1-4|TRBV24-1|.
TGTGCCACCAGTGCCCCAGGGCAAGAAAAACTGTTTTTT
CATSAPGQEKLFF
>.|TRBJ1-2|TRBV5-6|few
TGTGCCAGCAGCCCCGCAGGGCCAACGGGTGGCTACACCTTC
CASSPAGPTGGYTF
>.|TRBJ2-1|TRBV6-5|few
TGTGCCAGCAGTTCCCGGGCCAGATTTTTCAATGAGCAGTTCTTC
CASSSRARFFNEQFF
>.|TRBJ1-2|TRBV7-9|.
TGTGCCAGCAGCTTATTTACCAGGGATGGCTACACCTTC
CASSLFTRDGYTF
>.|TRBJ2-1|TRBV24-1|.
TGTGCCACCAGTGATTTAGGGGGGGGCAAGAGCTCCTACAATGAGCAGTTCTTC
CATSDLGGGKSSYNEQFF
>.|TRBJ1-1|TRBV6-6|few
TGTGCCAGCAGCGTAACGGGGACGTCGAACACTGAAGCTTTCTTT
CASSVTGTSNTEAFF
>.|TRBJ1-2|TRBV27|.
TGTGCCAGCAGTTTATCTCCGGGGGCGAATGGCTACACCTTC
CASSLSPGANGYTF